This T cell receptor (beta chain) was obtained from a study of cytomegalovirus exposure and HLA in healthy donors. Overall study context: Some 80 million unique TCR sequences came from HLA-typed donors in an early release.

V lost 1 base and J lost 4, with 19 bases in between. This CDR3 region has 17 residues. From germline, CDR1 is SGHDN and CDR2 FVKESK. In the PCR, 60 Vbeta and 13 Jbeta primers were used. Sequencing used immunoSEQ multiplex PCR; TCRdb keeps in-frame clones, though not all of them. The table includes around 190,000 clones, over 70% detected once. This TCR was sampled from a middle-aged man in good health and CMV-seropositive. Sequencing input: PBMCs. The rearrangement uses TRBV14 and TRBJ2-5; D not resolved. The CDR3 region is CASSQGYAPSPGETQYF. CDR3 bases: TGTGCCAGCAGCCAAGGGTACGCCCCTAGTCCGGGAGAGACCCAGTACTTC.